A selection of T cell receptor beta chains follows, all from one sample in a study of beta chain features in type 1 diabetes. The assay was immunoSEQ multiplex PCR, and TCRdb's table has in-frame clones only and misses some. This sample has 220,000 or so clones, with around 68% found just once. The specimen sequenced was naive CD4+ T cells from blood. The source of these receptors is a man under 40 in good health. Both conserved end residues are part of each CDR3. The D gene is left open where the match is weak. Expanded clones get a size class; other rows say once, few or many, or leave the size out.

V gene: TRBV30
J gene: TRBJ1-2
D gene: -
clone size: -
CDR3 DNA: TGTGCCTGGGGAGTGAACTATGGCTACACCTTC
CDR3 protein: CAWGVNYGYTF

V gene: TRBV30
J gene: TRBJ2-1
D gene: -
clone size: -
CDR3 DNA: TGTGCCTGGAGGGCCCGGGATGAGCAGTTCTTC
CDR3 protein: CAWRARDEQFF

V gene: TRBV19
J gene: TRBJ1-2
D gene: -
clone size: -
CDR3 DNA: TGTGCCAGTAGGCAGGATCCCTATGGCTACACCTTC
CDR3 protein: CASRQDPYGYTF

V gene: TRBV5-1
J gene: TRBJ2-1
D gene: -
clone size: -
CDR3 DNA: TGCGCCAGCAGCTTGGTCCCCTTCGAAGGCGATGAGCAGTTCTTC
CDR3 protein: CASSLVPFEGDEQFF

V gene: TRBV29-1
J gene: TRBJ2-3
D gene: -
clone size: few
CDR3 DNA: TGCAGCGTTGATGGTAGAAGAGACACAGATACGCAGTATTTT
CDR3 protein: CSVDGRRDTDTQYF

V gene: TRBV7-9
J gene: TRBJ1-1
D gene: -
clone size: few
CDR3 DNA: TGTGCCAGCAGCTTAGAGGGGAACACTGAAGCTTTCTTT
CDR3 protein: CASSLEGNTEAFF

V gene: TRBV7-9
J gene: TRBJ2-5
D gene: TRBD2
clone size: few
CDR3 DNA: TGTGCCAGCAGTCTCCGACTAGCCAACAGAGAGACCCAGTACTTC
CDR3 protein: CASSLRLANRETQYF

V gene: TRBV28
J gene: TRBJ1-1
D gene: -
clone size: -
CDR3 DNA: TGTGCCAGCAGTTTTGGAGGCGGATTGATAATGAACACTGAAGCTTTCTTT
CDR3 protein: CASSFGGGLIMNTEAFF

V gene: TRBV11-2
J gene: TRBJ2-1
D gene: -
clone size: -
CDR3 DNA: TGTGCCAGCAGCCGTAACAGGGTATGGGATGAGCAGTTCTTC
CDR3 protein: CASSRNRVWDEQFF

V gene: TRBV29-1
J gene: TRBJ1-2
D gene: TRBD1
clone size: -
CDR3 DNA: TGCAGCGTTGGCCCGACAGGGGATGGCTACACCTTC
CDR3 protein: CSVGPTGDGYTF

V gene: TRBV29-1
J gene: TRBJ2-5
D gene: TRBD2
clone size: few
CDR3 DNA: TGCAGCGTTTCTAGCGGGAGCCAAGAGACCCAGTACTTC
CDR3 protein: CSVSSGSQETQYF

V gene: TRBV15
J gene: TRBJ2-1
D gene: TRBD2
clone size: -
CDR3 DNA: TGTGCCACCAGCAGGGGGGGGTCCTACAATGAGCAGTTCTTC
CDR3 protein: CATSRGGSYNEQFF

V gene: TRBV25-1
J gene: TRBJ2-5
D gene: TRBD2
clone size: -
CDR3 DNA: TGTGCCAGCAGTGAGGCCAGGCCGGGGGGGACCCAGTACTTC
CDR3 protein: CASSEARPGGTQYF

V gene: TRBV30
J gene: TRBJ2-1
D gene: -
clone size: few
CDR3 DNA: TGTGCCTGGGGCCGGGGGAATGAGCAGTTCTTC
CDR3 protein: CAWGRGNEQFF

V gene: TRBV30
J gene: TRBJ2-4
D gene: TRBD1
clone size: -
CDR3 DNA: TGTGCCTGGAGTAGACAGGGCATGGACATTCAGTACTTC
CDR3 protein: CAWSRQGMDIQYF

V gene: TRBV18
J gene: TRBJ1-2
D gene: -
clone size: -
CDR3 DNA: TGTGCCAGCTCACCCTCGCAGGACAGCTATGGCTACACCTTC
CDR3 protein: CASSPSQDSYGYTF

V gene: TRBV9
J gene: TRBJ2-2
D gene: TRBD1
clone size: -
CDR3 DNA: TGTGCCAGCAGCGTAGAACAGGGGGCCGGGGAGCTGTTTTTT
CDR3 protein: CASSVEQGAGELFF

V gene: TRBV9
J gene: TRBJ2-3
D gene: TRBD2
clone size: -
CDR3 DNA: TGTGCCAGCAGCCCTCGGGAGGGTGTCGCGGATACGCAGTATTTT
CDR3 protein: CASSPREGVADTQYF

V gene: TRBV29-1
J gene: TRBJ1-2
D gene: -
clone size: -
CDR3 DNA: TGCAGCGTTGAAGGCCATCACTATGGCTACACCTTC
CDR3 protein: CSVEGHHYGYTF

V gene: TRBV10-3
J gene: TRBJ2-1
D gene: TRBD2
clone size: -
CDR3 DNA: TGTGCCATCAATCCGGGAGGGCCCGGTGAGCAGTTCTTC
CDR3 protein: CAINPGGPGEQFF

V gene: TRBV7-9
J gene: TRBJ2-3
D gene: TRBD2
clone size: few
CDR3 DNA: TGTGCCAGCAGCTTAGCTGGCACTAGCGCCGATACGCAGTATTTT
CDR3 protein: CASSLAGTSADTQYF

V gene: TRBV19
J gene: TRBJ2-1
D gene: TRBD1
clone size: -
CDR3 DNA: TGTGCCAGTAGCCAGGGGGCTAGGACTACCGATGAGCAGTTCTTC
CDR3 protein: CASSQGARTTDEQFF

V gene: TRBV9
J gene: TRBJ1-2
D gene: TRBD1
clone size: -
CDR3 DNA: TGTGCCAGCAGCGTAGAGGGACAGCTCTATGGCTACACCTTC
CDR3 protein: CASSVEGQLYGYTF

V gene: TRBV15
J gene: TRBJ2-7
D gene: TRBD1
clone size: -
CDR3 DNA: TGTGCCACCAGCGCCCGACGACAGGGGGGAATCTCCTACGAGCAGTACTTC
CDR3 protein: CATSARRQGGISYEQYF

V gene: TRBV29-1
J gene: TRBJ2-2
D gene: -
clone size: few
CDR3 DNA: TGCAGCGTTGAAGAACAGGTCACCGGGGAGCTGTTTTTT
CDR3 protein: CSVEEQVTGELFF

V gene: TRBV5-4
J gene: TRBJ2-5
D gene: TRBD1
clone size: -
CDR3 DNA: TGTGCCAGCAGCTTTCCAGGACAGGGGGCTGGAGAGACCCAGTACTTC
CDR3 protein: CASSFPGQGAGETQYF

V gene: TRBV30
J gene: TRBJ2-1
D gene: TRBD2
clone size: -
CDR3 DNA: TGTGCCTGGACCCTGGCGGGAGCCCATGAGCAGTTCTTC
CDR3 protein: CAWTLAGAHEQFF

V gene: TRBV7-9
J gene: TRBJ2-1
D gene: -
clone size: -
CDR3 DNA: TGTGCCAGCAGCTTAGCGGGGAGCTTGTCCTACAATGAGCAGTTCTTC
CDR3 protein: CASSLAGSLSYNEQFF

V gene: TRBV29-1
J gene: TRBJ2-5
D gene: -
clone size: -
CDR3 DNA: TGCAGCGTTCGGGGGGACACTAACCAAGAGACCCAGTACTTC
CDR3 protein: CSVRGDTNQETQYF

V gene: TRBV30
J gene: TRBJ2-3
D gene: TRBD1
clone size: -
CDR3 DNA: TGTGCCTGGAGGCTCCCGGGACAGACGCAGTATTTT
CDR3 protein: CAWRLPGQTQYF

V gene: TRBV15
J gene: TRBJ2-1
D gene: -
clone size: -
CDR3 DNA: TGTGCCACCAGCAGAGATCTTCATGAGCAGTTCTTC
CDR3 protein: CATSRDLHEQFF

V gene: TRBV7-2
J gene: TRBJ2-7
D gene: TRBD2
clone size: -
CDR3 DNA: TGTGCCAGCAGCTTAGTAGCGGGAGGGGGCGAGCAGTACTTC
CDR3 protein: CASSLVAGGGEQYF

V gene: TRBV16
J gene: TRBJ1-6
D gene: -
clone size: -
CDR3 DNA: TGTGCCAGCAGCCAATCGGGTAGCGGTAATTCACCCCTCCACTTT
CDR3 protein: CASSQSGSGNSPLHF

V gene: TRBV30
J gene: TRBJ2-1
D gene: -
clone size: few
CDR3 DNA: TGTGCCTGGAGTGTACGTTCAGGGGTATACAATGAGCAGTTCTTC
CDR3 protein: CAWSVRSGVYNEQFF

V gene: TRBV5-6
J gene: TRBJ2-3
D gene: TRBD2
clone size: -
CDR3 DNA: TGTGCCAGCAGCTTCATTAGCGGGAGTGGCACAGATACGCAGTATTTT
CDR3 protein: CASSFISGSGTDTQYF

V gene: TRBV25-1
J gene: TRBJ1-2
D gene: TRBD1
clone size: -
CDR3 DNA: TGTGCCAGCACCAGACAGGGGGCGGGAGGCTACACCTTC
CDR3 protein: CASTRQGAGGYTF

V gene: TRBV2
J gene: TRBJ2-2
D gene: -
clone size: -
CDR3 DNA: TGTGCCAGCAGTGTCTCCGGGACTGTGAACACCGGGGAGCTGTTTTTT
CDR3 protein: CASSVSGTVNTGELFF

V gene: TRBV20-1
J gene: TRBJ1-1
D gene: -
clone size: -
CDR3 DNA: TGCAGTCCAAGAAACACTGAAGCTTTCTTT
CDR3 protein: CSPRNTEAFF

V gene: TRBV6-6
J gene: TRBJ2-2
D gene: -
clone size: -
CDR3 DNA: TGTGCCAGCAGCTTGAACACCGGGGAGCTGTTTTTT
CDR3 protein: CASSLNTGELFF

V gene: TRBV7-2
J gene: TRBJ2-7
D gene: TRBD1
clone size: -
CDR3 DNA: TGTGCCAGCAGCTTCACAGGGGGTCCCTACGAGCAGTACTTC
CDR3 protein: CASSFTGGPYEQYF

V gene: TRBV29-1
J gene: TRBJ2-3
D gene: TRBD1
clone size: -
CDR3 DNA: TGCAGCGTTCAGGGGGCGACAGATACGCAGTATTTT
CDR3 protein: CSVQGATDTQYF

V gene: TRBV13
J gene: TRBJ1-1
D gene: TRBD1
clone size: -
CDR3 DNA: TGTGCCAGCAGCCTGGGACAGGGGAACACTGAAGCTTTCTTT
CDR3 protein: CASSLGQGNTEAFF

V gene: TRBV30
J gene: TRBJ2-7
D gene: TRBD2
clone size: few
CDR3 DNA: TGTGCCTGGAGTGTAGCCCTAGCGGGAGGAGAGCAGTACTTC
CDR3 protein: CAWSVALAGGEQYF

V gene: TRBV29-1
J gene: TRBJ2-3
D gene: -
clone size: -
CDR3 DNA: TGCAGCGTACAAGGGGACTCCAGGTCCAGCACAGATACGCAGTATTTT
CDR3 protein: CSVQGDSRSSTDTQYF

V gene: TRBV28
J gene: TRBJ1-1
D gene: -
clone size: -
CDR3 DNA: TGTGCCAGCAGTCCCCGCGGGGGTGGCACTGAAGCTTTCTTT
CDR3 protein: CASSPRGGGTEAFF

V gene: TRBV10-3
J gene: TRBJ2-5
D gene: -
clone size: -
CDR3 DNA: TGTGCCATCAGTGAGTCAGCCGGATCTCAAGAGACCCAGTACTTC
CDR3 protein: CAISESAGSQETQYF

V gene: TRBV25-1
J gene: TRBJ1-1
D gene: -
clone size: -
CDR3 DNA: TGTGCCAGCAGTCTTCAGGGTGCCACTGAAGCTTTCTTT
CDR3 protein: CASSLQGATEAFF

V gene: TRBV4-3
J gene: TRBJ2-7
D gene: TRBD1
clone size: -
CDR3 DNA: TGCGCCAGCAGCCCCGGGACAGGGGGTTACGAGCAGTACTTC
CDR3 protein: CASSPGTGGYEQYF

V gene: TRBV29-1
J gene: TRBJ2-5
D gene: TRBD1
clone size: -
CDR3 DNA: TGCAGCGTCGGGACAGGGGGTAGGGAGACCCAGTACTTC
CDR3 protein: CSVGTGGRETQYF

V gene: TRBV29-1
J gene: TRBJ2-7
D gene: -
clone size: -
CDR3 DNA: TGCAGCGTTGAATTCGACTACGAGCAGTACTTC
CDR3 protein: CSVEFDYEQYF

V gene: TRBV15
J gene: TRBJ2-1
D gene: -
clone size: -
CDR3 DNA: TGTGCCACCAGCAGGCACAGGGATCTCTCCTACAATGAGCAGTTCTTC
CDR3 protein: CATSRHRDLSYNEQFF

V gene: TRBV13
J gene: TRBJ2-3
D gene: TRBD1
clone size: -
CDR3 DNA: TGTGCCAGCAGCGGACAGGTTGGCACAGATACGCAGTATTTT
CDR3 protein: CASSGQVGTDTQYF

V gene: TRBV7-2
J gene: TRBJ2-7
D gene: -
clone size: -
CDR3 DNA: TGTGCCAGCAGCTTTGGGTCCTCCTCCTACGAGCAGTACTTC
CDR3 protein: CASSFGSSSYEQYF

V gene: TRBV5-1
J gene: TRBJ1-2
D gene: -
clone size: -
CDR3 DNA: TGCGCCAGCAGCCCGGAACGTGTAGGCTACACCTTC
CDR3 protein: CASSPERVGYTF

V gene: TRBV30
J gene: TRBJ1-2
D gene: TRBD1
clone size: -
CDR3 DNA: TGTGCCTGGACAGGGGGCAACTCCTATGGCTACACCTTC
CDR3 protein: CAWTGGNSYGYTF

V gene: TRBV5-6
J gene: TRBJ2-1
D gene: -
clone size: -
CDR3 DNA: TGTGCCAGCAGCTTGGGATTCGGGTTCAAGTCCTACAATGAGCAGTTCTTC
CDR3 protein: CASSLGFGFKSYNEQFF

V gene: TRBV30
J gene: TRBJ2-1
D gene: TRBD2
clone size: -
CDR3 DNA: TGTGCCTGGAGTGGGTCTAGCGGGGACTACAATGAGCAGTTCTTC
CDR3 protein: CAWSGSSGDYNEQFF

V gene: TRBV2
J gene: TRBJ2-7
D gene: -
clone size: -
CDR3 DNA: TGTGCCAGCAGACTTGATCGCTACTCCTACGAGCAGTACTTC
CDR3 protein: CASRLDRYSYEQYF

V gene: TRBV29-1
J gene: TRBJ2-2
D gene: TRBD1
clone size: few
CDR3 DNA: TGCAGCGTTGAAGCCCGGGACAGGTTAAACGGGGAGCTGTTTTTT
CDR3 protein: CSVEARDRLNGELFF